Each of the 12 T cell receptor beta chains below was sequenced from the same sample in a study of T cells after yellow fever vaccination. A single record per CDR3 protein comes from TCRdb applying MiXCR to the 5' RACE reads. The sample yields approximately 85,000 distinct CDR3 sequences, 13% seen once. Here the sequenced sample was CD8+ T cells not binding an NS4B(214-222) dextramer, sorted from PBMCs, taken roughly 20 days after the first yellow fever vaccination. The receptor set was obtained from a man aged 18 to 30 who received the YFV17D yellow fever vaccine.

The table lists this clonotype with a few counts. The J gene is TRBJ2-4, the V gene TRBV15; the D gene could be TRBD1 or TRBD2 (5 bases each). CDR1 LNHNV and CDR2 YYDKDF come from the germline V gene (reference sequence). CDR3 length: 14 residues. The V gene lost 3 bases and the J gene lost 2 bases, with 8 bases spanning the gap. The CDR3 DNA sequence: TGTGCCACCAGCAGGGGGGAATCCAAAAACATTCAGTACTTC. Its protein product is CATSRGESKNIQYF.

The chain carries TRBV15 and TRBJ2-6, with 7 bases aligning to TRBD2. Looked up from germline, CDR1 is LNHNV and CDR2 is YYDKDF (reference sequence). J gave up 4 bases and V 0 bases, and 6 bases lay outside the gene matches. The CDR3 sequence is 17 residues long. The CDR3: CATSRDLRGEGANVLTF. CDR3 coding DNA: TGTGCCACCAGCAGAGATCTTCGGGGGGAAGGGGCCAACGTCCTGACTTTC. The variable domain in full, completed from reference TRBV15 and TRBJ2-6, reads DAMVIQNPRYQVTQFGKPVTLSCSQTLNHNVMYWYQQKSSQAPKLLFHYYDKDFNNEADTPDNFQSRRPNTSFCFLDIRSPGLGDTAMYLCATSRDLRGEGANVLTFGAGSRLTVL.

This clonotype was counted between two and nine times. V gene TRBV5-1 combines with J gene TRBJ1-1; 9 positions agree with TRBD1. With 0 bases clipped from V and 1 base from J, the junction kept 1 base outside the gene matches. Germline loops: CDR1 SGHRS, CDR2 YFSETQ. CDR3 length equals 15 residues. CDR3 DNA sequence: TGCGCCAGCAGCTTGGGACAGGGGGAGAACACTGAAGCTTTCTTT. It is translated as CASSLGQGENTEAFF.

This clonotype has just a few counts. The chain combines TRBV4-3 with TRBJ2-7, with D tentatively TRBD1 (5 bases). This CDR3 spans 15 amino acids. The germline V and J ends were trimmed by 0 bases and 4 bases, with 13 bases remaining between them. Germline lookup yields CDR1 LGHNA and CDR2 YSLEER. The CDR3 coding sequence is TGCGCCAGCAGCCAAGATCCAGGGCTAACTTACGAGCAGTACTTC. Translated, it gives CASSQDPGLTYEQYF.

The V gene is TRBV12-3 or TRBV12-4, the J gene TRBJ2-5; 7 nucleotides align to TRBD1. The CDR3 runs to 17 residues. V shed 2 bases and J 1 base; nucleotides not matched to a gene: 10. For the CDR3, the DNA is TGTGCCAGCAGTTTAATCGAGGGACAGTCATTCCAAGAGACCCAGTACTTC. Translation: CASSLIEGQSFQETQYF.

This clonotype was detected a few times. The rearrangement uses TRBV7-6 and TRBJ2-7; D ambiguous. The CDR3 extends over 14 amino acids. Looked up from germline, CDR1 is SGHVS and CDR2 is FNYEAQ. Trimming stripped 1 base from V and 0 bases from J, with 7 bases between. CDR3 bases: TGTGCCAGCAGCTTAGACGAGAGCTCCTACGAGCAGTACGTC. Amino acid sequence: CASSLDESSYEQYV.

Only a few counts were recorded for this clonotype. A much bigger clone sits one base away, suggesting this may be a read error. The chain recombines TRBV6-5 with TRBJ2-3, with D perhaps TRBD2 (5 bases). The CDR3 loop spans 13 amino acids. V was cut by 4 bases and J by 2 bases, with 7 bases left in between. Germline CDR1 is MNHEY and CDR2 is SVGAGI. The chain's CDR3 is CASSLTNTDTQYF. The CDR3 nucleotides read TGTGCCAGCAGTTTGACTAACACAGATACGCAGTATTTT.

The rearrangement joins TRBV29-1 to TRBJ2-1; tentative D call: TRBD1 (5 bases). V lost 8 bases, J lost 3 bases, and 11 bases lay in between. The CDR3 is made up of 12 amino acids. Germline loops: CDR1 SQVTM, CDR2 ANQGSEA. The CDR3 DNA reads TGCAGCCCCATTGACAGCTACAATGAGCAGTTCTTC. Protein sequence: CSPIDSYNEQFF.

This clonotype has a handful of counts. The chain links TRBV15 to TRBJ1-1; D uncertain. CDR3 length equals 13 residues. Deletions cut 3 bases from V and 1 base from J, with 6 bases between. Germline V gene lookup returns CDR1 LNHNV and CDR2 YYDKDF (reference sequence). The CDR3, as DNA: TGTGCCACCAGCAGCAGGACGAACACTGAAGCTTTCTTT. As protein: CATSSRTNTEAFF.

The chain is built from TRBV10-3 and TRBJ2-3, with 7 bases matching TRBD2. The CDR3 consists of 14 residues. After removal of 4 bases from V and 1 base from J, the junction contained 2 bases not matched to a gene. Germline V gene data show CDR1 as ENHRY and CDR2 as SYGVKD. The CDR3 spells CAISASGGTDTQYF. DNA for the CDR3: TGTGCCATCAGTGCCAGCGGGGGCACAGATACGCAGTATTTT.

This clonotype has just a few counts. The rearrangement uses TRBV24-1 and TRBJ2-3; 9 bases match TRBD2. In germline, CDR1 is KGHDR, CDR2 SFDVKD. The CDR3 totals 15 residues. V shed 10 bases and J 5 bases; nucleotides not matched to a gene: 12. This chain's CDR3 is CATLSGGGAVDTQYF. The CDR3 bases are TGTGCCACTCTGTCTGGCGGGGGGGCCGTAGATACGCAGTATTTT.

The table lists this clonotype with many counts. The V and J genes are TRBV15 and TRBJ1-6; D not certain. There are 14 residues in the CDR3. Germline V gives CDR1 LNHNV, CDR2 YYDKDF (reference sequence). Trimming pared 5 bases from V and 7 bases from J, leaving 12 bases between. The CDR3 DNA follows: TGTGCCACCAGCTCGCGACGGGGAAATTCACCCCTCCACTTT. It translates to CATSSRRGNSPLHF.